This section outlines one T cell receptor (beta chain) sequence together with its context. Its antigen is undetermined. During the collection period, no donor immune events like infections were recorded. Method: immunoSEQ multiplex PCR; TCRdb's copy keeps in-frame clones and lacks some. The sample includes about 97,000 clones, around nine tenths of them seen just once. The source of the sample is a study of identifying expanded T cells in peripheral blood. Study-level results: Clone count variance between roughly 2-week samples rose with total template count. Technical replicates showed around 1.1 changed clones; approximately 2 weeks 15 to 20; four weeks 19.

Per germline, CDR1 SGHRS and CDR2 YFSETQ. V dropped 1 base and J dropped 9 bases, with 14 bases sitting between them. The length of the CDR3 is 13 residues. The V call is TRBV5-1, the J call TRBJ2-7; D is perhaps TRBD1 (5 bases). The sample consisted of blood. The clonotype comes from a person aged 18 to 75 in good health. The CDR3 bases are TGCGCCAGCAGCTTGTACGGTTCAAGGGGGCAGTACTTC. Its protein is CASSLYGSRGQYF.